This TCR beta chain came from a study of blood T cell repertoires in COVID-19 (dated by TCRdb to the early 2020s). Regarding the complete study: Samples covering the acute and convalescent phases of COVID-19 were provided by collaborators in the United States, Italy and Spain. Nearly every sample came with metadata listing a de-identified subject ID, COVID-19 status, age in years and sex. The material from the prospective study consisted of cDNA or gDNA derived from T cells, B-cell-depleted T cells, or PBMCs. Where available, HLA class I and class II types were taken from metadata supplied by the sample provider and were not determined by assay-based typing. Samples were obtained from the ongoing ImmuneRACE study (first 160 participants) and from 1,200 or so subjects provided by 6 global collaborators. Deeply sampled blood TCRbeta repertoires from subjects exposed to, actively infected with, or recovered from COVID-19 were included in the dataset. The repertoires were released in a freely available public database intended as a resource for research on the immune response to SARS-CoV-2.

TCRbeta CDR3 regions were amplified from genomic DNA by means of the immunoSEQ Assay, a bias-controlled multiplex PCR. The original methods were these. The number of nucleated cells in each sample was estimated from the amplification of reference gene primers within the assay. To quantify the absolute abundance of each unique TCRbeta CDR3 rearrangement, sequence reads were collapsed and filtered. Productive Simpson clonality was computed per sample as the square root of Simpson's diversity index over productive rearrangements. The table comes from immuneACCESS by way of TCRdb, which keeps in-frame sequences with V and J called. Part of the clones is missing from these tables; in studies checked, under half for an unresolved V gene and the rest for unknown reasons. For V, J and clone size, that table is used; D and trimming come from the DNA. This sample lists around 20,000 clones; more than 75% were detected once. Of the sample, 11% is held by the ten largest clones.

This clone is characterized as large (0.1 to 1%). The antigen it binds to is not known. The input lacks base qualities; no much larger clone sits a single base away. Collaborating institutions collected whole blood in K2EDTA tubes following their own protocols. For TCRbeta analysis, collaborators shipped samples as frozen whole blood, isolated PBMCs, or DNA extracted from either of those sample types. V lost 7 bases and J lost 4 bases; the stretch between them is 17 bases long. The CDR3 covers 15 residues, taking in both the cysteine and the phenylalanine. The sequence is cut down to CDR3 DNA, 45 bases in frame from base 1. Based on the germline V gene (reference sequence), the CDR1 and CDR2 sequences are LNHDA and SQIVND. Broader findings and caveats from the paper: How much clinical and demographic metadata was included differed by source and by participant, and the metadata was provided uncurated.

The sequence joins TRBV19 to TRBJ2-1, and the D gene may be TRBD1, 6 bases matching. Specimen: peripheral blood. The source is a human donor in a cohort sampled during active COVID-19. The sequence in DNA is TGTGCCAGTAATCTTGGGACACCCGAATACAATGAGCAGTTCTTC. This codes for CASNLGTPEYNEQFF.